What follows are 5 T cell receptor beta chains derived from one specimen sequenced in a study of a mutant IDH1 vaccine in newly diagnosed glioma. Time point given: week 11, during vaccination. Every single dose of the vaccine, 300 ug of mutant IDH1 20-mer peptide, came with topical imiquimod. No antigen has been assigned to these receptors. Libraries were prepared by immunoSEQ multiplex PCR; TCRdb keeps only in-frame clonotypes and omits some of them. The sample carries about 110,000 clones, roughly nine tenths recorded once. The sample in question was PBMCs, obtained from a glioma patient whose treatment included an IDH1 peptide vaccine. Receptor source: a woman aged 50 to 60 with glioma.

The chain links TRBV30 to TRBJ2-5; D not resolved. The J call may be faulty, since TRBJ2-7 better matches the DNA end. The CDR3 contains 14 residues. The germline CDR1 and CDR2 sequences are GTSNPN and SVGIG (reference sequence). The CDR3 DNA sequence: TGTGCCTGGAGTTCTACACTAAGCATAAACGAGCAGTACTTC. It codes for CAWSSTLSINEQYF.

The chain has TRBV2 and TRBJ2-1; the match to TRBD2 covers 12 bases. The CDR3 contains 15 residues. The trim removed 6 bases at V and 3 bases at J, leaving 3 bases unmatched. Per the germline V gene, CDR1 is SNHLY and CDR2 is FYNNEI. Here the CDR3 reads CASSATSGSYNEQFF. The CDR3 DNA is TGTGCCAGCAGCGCGACTAGCGGGAGCTACAATGAGCAGTTCTTC.

CDR3 sequence reads: CASSPRQSQGIQYF. The CDR3 DNA reads TGTGCCAGCAGCCCTCGACAGTCCCAAGGCATTCAGTACTTC. The V call is TRBV9, the J call TRBJ2-4; a weak D match, TRBD1 (5 bases). V lost 4 bases and J 9 bases, leaving 17 bases between the germline ends. This CDR3 is built from 14 residues. Germline V gene lookup returns CDR1 SGDLS and CDR2 YYNGEE.

The chain carries TRBV19 and TRBJ1-2; 12 bases agree with TRBD1. Germline loops: CDR1 LNHDA, CDR2 SQIVND (reference sequence). The junction had 9 bases not matched to a gene; V was cut back by 3 bases and J by 4 bases. This CDR3 has 17 residues. The CDR3 DNA is TGTGCCAGTAGTATTTTTGGGACAGGGGGCGGTCTCTATGGCTACACCTTC. Protein sequence: CASSIFGTGGGLYGYTF.

The chain joins TRBV7-9 to TRBJ2-7; D not certain. The CDR3 is made up of 13 amino acids. CDR1 and CDR2 from the germline V gene are SEHNR and FQNEAQ (reference sequence). V was trimmed by 5 bases and J by 4 bases, leaving 12 bases between them. The CDR3 region is CASSVTQVYEQYF. CDR3 nucleotides: TGTGCCAGCAGCGTCACCCAGGTTTACGAGCAGTACTTC.